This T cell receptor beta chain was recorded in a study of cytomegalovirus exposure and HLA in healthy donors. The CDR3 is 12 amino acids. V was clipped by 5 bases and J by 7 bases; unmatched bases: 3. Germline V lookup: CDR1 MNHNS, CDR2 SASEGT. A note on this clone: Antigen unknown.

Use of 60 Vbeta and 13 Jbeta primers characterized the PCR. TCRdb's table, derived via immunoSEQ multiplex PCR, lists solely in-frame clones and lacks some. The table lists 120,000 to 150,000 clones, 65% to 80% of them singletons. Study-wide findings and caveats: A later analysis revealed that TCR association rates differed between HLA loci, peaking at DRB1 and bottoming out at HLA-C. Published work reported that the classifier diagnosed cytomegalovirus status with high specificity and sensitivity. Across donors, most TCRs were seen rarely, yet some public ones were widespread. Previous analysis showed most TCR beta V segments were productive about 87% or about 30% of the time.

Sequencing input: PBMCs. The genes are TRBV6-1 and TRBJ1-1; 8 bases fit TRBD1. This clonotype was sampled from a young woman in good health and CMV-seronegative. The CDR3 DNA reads TGTGCCAGCAGTATAGACAGGGGTGAAGCTTTCTTT. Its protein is CASSIDRGEAFF.